There are many counts of the clone carrying this T cell receptor beta chain. As yet, its antigen is unknown. The sample belongs to a study of neurological immune-mediated disorders. Notes on the study in general: None of the CDR3 amino acid sequences found in expanded clones was shared across subjects. This suggests that the TCR-beta repertoires were private in all groups. Healthy controls had more TCR clonal expansion than multiple sclerosis, which showed the least, whereas HTLV-1-associated myelopathy showed the most.

The V end lost 1 base, the J end lost 4 bases, and 13 bases lay between the germline ends. This CDR3 contains 15 residues. CDR1 and CDR2 (germline): DFQATT, SNEGSKA (reference sequence). A 10-nucleotide random UMI tagged transcripts in template-switch 5'RACE cDNA synthesis. TCRdb re-called the 5' RACE reads with MiXCR, one entry per CDR3 protein. The data hold approximately 80,000 distinct CDR3 sequences, with 4.3% observed a single time. The time point: longitudinal time-point 3. The sequenced sample consisted of PBMCs. V usage is TRBV20-1 and J usage is TRBJ2-2; D ambiguous. This sequence originates from a woman in her fifties or sixties with multiple sclerosis. The CDR3 nucleotides are TGCAGTGCTAGAGGCTTCTTGGCTAGCACCGGGGAGCTGTTTTTT. Translating it yields CSARGFLASTGELFF.